These 28 T cell receptor beta chains were all obtained from the same sample, sequenced in a study of blood T cell repertoires in COVID-19. Using immunoSEQ multiplex PCR, the repertoire was profiled, and TCRdb retains in-frame clones only, with some absent. The sample lists 120,000 to 150,000 clones, around 87% occurring once. Sequenced material: peripheral blood. These receptors were taken from an elderly man with acute or convalescent COVID-19.

This chain links TRBV19 with TRBJ1-5; 12 nucleotides align to TRBD1. Trimming cost V 6 bases and J 6 bases; bases outside gene matches: 9. Germline V lookup: CDR1 LNHDA, CDR2 SQIVND (reference sequence). The CDR3 runs to 16 residues. This CDR3 reads CASRKKGQGAFQPQHF. In DNA, the CDR3 is TGTGCCAGTAGGAAGAAGGGACAGGGGGCATTTCAGCCCCAGCATTTT. The entire variable domain, with the rest obtained from reference TRBV19 and TRBJ1-5, is as follows: DGGITQSPKYLFRKEGQNVTLSCEQNLNHDAMYWYRQDPGQGLRLIYYSQIVNDFQKGDIAEGYSVSREKKESFPLTVTSAQKNPTAFYLCASRKKGQGAFQPQHFGDGTRLSIL.

V is TRBV5-1 and J is TRBJ1-3, with D perhaps TRBD1 (5 bases). Germline-derived CDR1 and CDR2 are SGHRS and YFSETQ. Trimming took off 7 bases at V and 0 bases at J, with 11 bases between the two ends. The CDR3 length is 14 residues. The CDR3 here is CASGRGGSGNTIYF. CDR3 bases: TGCGCCAGCGGCCGGGGGGGCTCTGGAAACACCATATATTTT.

The V gene is TRBV6-5, the J gene TRBJ2-1; D unclear. V lost 2 bases and J lost 5, with 7 bases in between. CDR3 size: 13 residues. CDR1 MNHEY and CDR2 SVGAGI come from the germline V gene. The CDR3 DNA reads TGTGCCAGCAGTTACGGGCAGGACAATGAGCAGTTCTTC. Protein product: CASSYGQDNEQFF.

This clone was detected only a few times. This chain links TRBV5-5 with TRBJ2-7; D is perhaps TRBD2 (6 bases). The CDR3 extends over 15 amino acids. The germline V gene encodes CDR1 SGHKS and CDR2 YYEKEE (reference sequence). V was cut by 0 bases and J by 3 bases, with 13 bases left in between. For the CDR3, the DNA is TGTGCCAGCAGCTTGGCCGCGGGGCCAAACTACGAGCAGTACTTC. Residues: CASSLAAGPNYEQYF.

This clone occurred a few times. The rearrangement uses TRBV2 and TRBJ1-4, with a weak D call TRBD1 (5 bases). V was cut by 10 bases and J by 7 bases, with 16 bases left in between. Looked up from germline, CDR1 is SNHLY and CDR2 is FYNNEI. This CDR3 region has 13 residues. As DNA, the CDR3 is TGTGCCACCAAGGCCGGGGGAAGTGAAAAACTGTTTTTT. It is translated as CATKAGGSEKLFF.

This chain links TRBV20-1 with TRBJ1-2; D remains ambiguous. Trimming left V 4 bases short and J 7 bases short, with 4 bases between. The CDR3 extends over 9 amino acids. The germline CDR1 and CDR2 sequences are DFQATT and SNEGSKA (reference sequence). The CDR3 here is CSATLGYTF. The CDR3 nucleotides are TGCAGTGCTACACTTGGCTACACCTTC.

The chain joins TRBV28 to TRBJ1-5, with 8 bases matching TRBD1. The CDR3 covers 15 residues. J was trimmed by 3 bases and V by 5 bases; bases with no gene match: 6. Germline loops: CDR1 MDHEN, CDR2 SYDVKM. As DNA, the CDR3 is TGTGCCAGCAGTGGTACAGGGGGGATCAATCAGCCCCAGCATTTT. Translated, it gives CASSGTGGINQPQHF.

The chain is built from TRBV6-6 and TRBJ2-5; D is possibly TRBD2 (5 bases). The CDR3 spans 16 residues. Germline lookup yields CDR1 MNHNY and CDR2 SVGAGI (reference sequence). The V end was cut by 2 bases, the J end by 5 bases, with 18 bases between. CDR3 DNA: TGTGCCAGCAGTTACCAGGACGGACTTCTCCGGGAGACCCAGTACTTC. Translation gives CASSYQDGLLRETQYF.

The gene calls are TRBV3-1 (or the pseudogene TRBV3-2) and TRBJ1-1; TRBD1 is a possible D gene (6 bases). Deletions cut 4 bases from V and 1 base from J, with 10 bases between. Germline V gene sequence: CDR1 LGHDT, CDR2 YNNKEL (reference sequence). The CDR3 sequence is 14 residues long. CDR3 protein: CASSLGGGNTEAFF. The CDR3 nucleotides read TGTGCCAGCAGCCTGGGAGGGGGGAACACTGAAGCTTTCTTT.

This chain uses TRBV30 with TRBJ2-2; TRBD2 aligns across 7 bases. Germline V gene sequence: CDR1 GTSNPN, CDR2 SVGIG (reference sequence). The CDR3 consists of 13 residues. V shed 4 bases, J shed 8 bases, and the junction held 7 bases outside the gene matches. The CDR3 protein is CAWITPGRGELFF. The CDR3 coding sequence is TGTGCCTGGATAACCCCCGGGAGGGGGGAGCTGTTTTTT.

The chain has TRBV5-5 and TRBJ2-2, with 7 bases aligning to TRBD1. The V gene's germline CDR1 is SGHKS and CDR2 YYEKEE (reference sequence). The CDR3 totals 17 residues. The ends lost 0 bases at V and 6 bases at J; junction bases unmatched: 11. DNA for the CDR3: TGTGCCAGCAGCTTGGAGGGGGCGCGTATTCCGTCCGGGGAGCTGTTTTTT. Amino acids: CASSLEGARIPSGELFF.

The chain couples TRBV4-2 to TRBJ1-1; the D gene is possibly TRBD1 (6 bases). The CDR3 runs to 13 residues. Between the trimmed V and J ends, which lost 3 bases and 5 bases, there was a span of 10 bases. CDR1 is LGHNA and CDR2 is YNFKEQ in the germline V gene. The CDR3 protein is CASSHGQQTEAFF. The CDR3 region has the DNA TGTGCCAGCAGCCACGGACAGCAGACTGAAGCTTTCTTT.

CDR3: CASSESIGAYNEQFF. The CDR3 DNA sequence: TGTGCCAGCAGCGAGTCCATCGGGGCCTACAATGAGCAGTTCTTC. The J gene is TRBJ2-1, the V gene TRBV9; the D gene is possibly TRBD2 (5 bases). In germline, CDR1 is SGDLS, CDR2 YYNGEE. Deletions cut 3 bases from V and 2 bases from J, with 12 bases between. The CDR3 consists of 15 residues.

The rearrangement uses TRBV5-1 and TRBJ2-7; the match to TRBD1 covers 8 bases. The CDR3 spans 14 residues. The V gene end was trimmed by 4 bases and the J gene end by 5 bases; junction bases not matched to a gene: 8. Germline assignment: CDR1 SGHRS and CDR2 YFSETQ. CDR3 bases: TGCGCCAGCAGCATCAGGGGGCGCGGAGACGAGCAGTACTTC. It codes for CASSIRGRGDEQYF.

The gene calls are TRBV2 and TRBJ1-2; no firm D call. Trimming left V 4 bases short and J 8 bases short, with 17 bases between. The CDR3 spans 14 residues. The germline V gene encodes CDR1 SNHLY and CDR2 FYNNEI. DNA of the CDR3: TGTGCCAGCAGTGGGGCACTCCGATTGAGCGGCTACACCTTC. It translates to CASSGALRLSGYTF.

This clone occurred a few times. The chain carries TRBV19 and TRBJ1-5, with TRBD1 matching 7 bases. Trimming cost V 6 bases and J 6 bases; bases outside gene matches: 5. The CDR3 contains 13 residues. Germline lookup yields CDR1 LNHDA and CDR2 SQIVND (reference sequence). The CDR3 loop is CASRRQGTQPQHF. CDR3 nucleotides: TGTGCCAGTAGGCGACAGGGTACTCAGCCCCAGCATTTT. Full variable domain (remainder filled in from reference TRBV19 and TRBJ1-5): DGGITQSPKYLFRKEGQNVTLSCEQNLNHDAMYWYRQDPGQGLRLIYYSQIVNDFQKGDIAEGYSVSREKKESFPLTVTSAQKNPTAFYLCASRRQGTQPQHFGDGTRLSIL.

V usage is TRBV12-3 or TRBV12-4 and J usage is TRBJ2-7; a weak D match, TRBD2 (6 bases). The CDR3 contains 11 residues. In nucleotides, the CDR3 is TGTGCGGTGGGGGGTTTAGCCGAGCAGTACTTC. Translation: CAVGGLAEQYF.

This clone has a single count. This chain connects TRBV18 to TRBJ1-6; D remains ambiguous. The CDR3 is 15 residues long. The V end was cut by 3 bases, the J end by 8 bases, with 14 bases between. The germline V gene encodes CDR1 KGHSH and CDR2 LQKENI. The CDR3 reads CASSPHGFPDSPLHF. For the CDR3, the DNA is TGTGCCAGCTCACCTCATGGTTTTCCAGATTCACCCCTCCACTTT.

The CDR3 DNA follows: TGCGCCAGCAGCTTGACTAGAGACAATGAGCAGTTCTTC. Translated: CASSLTRDNEQFF. V is TRBV5-1 and J is TRBJ2-1; D is possibly TRBD2 (5 bases). V lost 1 base to trimming and J lost 5 bases, with 7 bases between them. The CDR3 is 13 amino acids. Germline CDR1 SGHRS, CDR2 YFSETQ.

The rearrangement joins TRBV9 to TRBJ1-2; possible D gene TRBD1, 5 bases. There are 13 residues in the CDR3. V was clipped by 3 bases and J by 8 bases, with 14 bases between them. CDR1 is SGDLS, CDR2 YYNGEE, per germline. This chain's CDR3 is CASSEQTADGYTF. In nucleotides, the CDR3 is TGTGCCAGCAGCGAGCAGACAGCCGACGGCTACACCTTC.

The CDR3 sequence is CASSSWAGTEAFF. The CDR3 nucleotides read TGTGCCAGCAGTTCATGGGCGGGAACTGAAGCTTTCTTT. V usage is TRBV6-5 and J usage is TRBJ1-1, with unresolved D. The CDR3 runs to 13 residues. The germline V gene has CDR1 MNHEY and CDR2 SVGAGI. The ends were cut back, 4 bases at V and 5 bases at J, with 11 bases in the middle.

The genes are TRBV24-1 and TRBJ2-1; D is ambiguous. The CDR3 is made up of 14 amino acids. Looked up from germline, CDR1 is KGHDR and CDR2 is SFDVKD. The ends were cut back, 1 base at V and 5 bases at J, with 8 bases in the middle. CDR3 sequence (DNA): TGTGCCACCAGTGATTTCCCTAGTGACAATGAGCAGTTCTTC. As protein: CATSDFPSDNEQFF.

The chain couples TRBV10-2 to TRBJ2-7; TRBD2 matches 14 bases. The CDR3 loop spans 17 amino acids. V dropped 2 bases and J dropped 4; count of bases not matched to a gene: 7. Germline CDR1 WSHSY, CDR2 SAAADI. The CDR3 region has the DNA TGCGCCAGCAGTGAGAATCCGGGACTAGCGGGAGAGTACGAGCAGTACTTC. Its protein is CASSENPGLAGEYEQYF.

V and J are TRBV7-9 and TRBJ2-2, with 7 bases matching TRBD2. The CDR3 length is 15 residues. The V segment lost 1 base and the J segment 6 bases; nucleotides outside the gene matches: 5. Germline V gene data show CDR1 as SEHNR and CDR2 as FQNEAQ (reference sequence). This CDR3 reads CASSLDGLGSGELFF. The DNA for the CDR3 is TGTGCCAGCAGCTTAGACGGACTAGGGTCCGGGGAGCTGTTTTTT. Filled out from reference TRBV7-9 and TRBJ2-2, the complete variable domain reads DTGVSQNPRHKITKRGQNVTFRCDPISEHNRLYWYRQTLGQGPEFLTYFQNEAQLEKSRLLSDRFSAERPKGSFSTLEIQRTEQGDSAMYLCASSLDGLGSGELFFGEGSRLTVL.

The chain combines TRBV29-1 with TRBJ2-2; 9 positions agree with TRBD1. CDR1 is SQVTM and CDR2 is ANQGSEA in the germline V gene. The CDR3 is 13 residues long. J lost 4 bases, V lost 7 bases, and 4 bases had no gene match. CDR3 nucleotides: TGCAGCGCCGGACAGGGGACCACCGGGGAGCTGTTTTTT. This encodes CSAGQGTTGELFF.

The chain couples TRBV11-2 to TRBJ1-4, with D possibly TRBD1 on 5 matching bases. Per germline, CDR1 SGHAT and CDR2 FQNNGV. V lost 0 bases to trimming and J lost 4 bases, with 9 bases between them. The CDR3 is 15 amino acids. CDR3 region: CASSLDRVLNEKLFF. As DNA, the CDR3 is TGTGCCAGCAGCTTAGACAGGGTACTTAATGAAAAACTGTTTTTT. The full variable domain, rest sourced from reference TRBV11-2 and TRBJ1-4, is EAGVAQSPRYKIIEKRQSVAFWCNPISGHATLYWYQQILGQGPKLLIQFQNNGVVDDSQLPKDRFSAERLKGVDSTLKIQPAKLEDSAVYLCASSLDRVLNEKLFFGSGTQLSVL.

The chain carries TRBV15 and TRBJ1-2; D is possibly TRBD1 (5 bases). The ends were cut back, 3 bases at V and 6 bases at J, with 17 bases in the middle. Germline CDR1 LNHNV, CDR2 YYDKDF (reference sequence). CDR3 length equals 15 residues. This chain's CDR3 is CATSRPGTLYDGYTF. CDR3 nucleotides: TGTGCCACCAGCAGGCCAGGGACTCTTTATGATGGCTACACCTTC.

The chain recombines TRBV11-1 with TRBJ1-1; D not certain. CDR1 and CDR2 (germline): SGHAT, FQDESV (reference sequence). V was clipped by 4 bases and J by 1 base, with 7 bases between them. The CDR3 covers 13 residues. The CDR3 DNA follows: TGTGCCAGCAGCTCAGAACCGAACACTGAAGCTTTCTTT. Protein sequence: CASSSEPNTEAFF. The full variable domain, in which reference TRBV11-1 and TRBJ1-1 provide the parts outside the CDR3, is EAEVAQSPRYKITEKSQAVAFWCDPISGHATLYWYRQILGQGPELLVQFQDESVVDDSQLPKDRFSAERLKGVDSTLKIQPAELGDSAMYLCASSSEPNTEAFFGQGTRLTVV.